The 13 T cell receptor beta chains in this list originate from one sample, sequenced in a study of shared clonotypes between healthy human individuals. The assay was immunoSEQ multiplex PCR, and TCRdb's table has in-frame clones only and misses some. The sample yields more than 1,200,000 clones, about 98.5% seen once. The specimen was naive CD4+ T cells sorted from blood. Subset denoted: CD45RA+ positively selected. The receptors shown here come from a man aged 25-45 years in good health.

This clone was seen once. The rearrangement links TRBV9 to TRBJ2-4; tentatively, D is TRBD1 or TRBD2 (5 bases each). From germline, CDR1 is SGDLS and CDR2 YYNGEE. This CDR3 is 14 amino acids long. Trimming took 4 bases from V and 5 from J, leaving 13 bases between them. The CDR3 DNA is TGTGCCAGCAGCCCTGGGACGTACGAAAACATTCAGTACTTC. The encoded protein is CASSPGTYENIQYF.

The rearrangement uses TRBV5-1 and TRBJ2-1, with TRBD2 matching over 13 bases. The CDR3 is made up of 16 amino acids. Per the germline V gene, CDR1 is SGHRS and CDR2 is YFSETQ. Trimming took 4 bases from V and 9 from J; bases not matched to a gene: 10. The CDR3 loop is CASSLHGTSGIGEQFF. The CDR3 DNA is TGCGCCAGCAGCCTCCACGGGACTAGCGGGATAGGTGAGCAGTTCTTC.

The chain links TRBV30 to TRBJ2-4, with 8 bases matching TRBD1. Germline CDR1 reads GTSNPN; CDR2 reads SVGIG (reference sequence). This CDR3 region has 15 residues. With V trimmed by 2 bases and J by 2 bases, 5 bases remained unmatched. The CDR3 region has the DNA TGTGCCTGGAGTTTAGCAGGGGGCCCCAAAAACATTCAGTACTTC. Translated: CAWSLAGGPKNIQYF.

This sequence joins TRBV5-6 and TRBJ2-2; D ambiguous. Germline loops: CDR1 SGHDT, CDR2 YYEEEE. V shed 4 bases and J shed 7 bases, with 11 bases lying between them. CDR3 length: 13 amino acids. CDR3 sequence reads: CASSPDSGGELFF. The CDR3 DNA follows: TGTGCCAGCAGCCCTGATTCGGGCGGGGAGCTGTTTTTT.

The V call is TRBV5-6, the J call TRBJ2-5, with D perhaps given as TRBD1 or TRBD2 (5 bases each). V lost 5 bases and J lost 1, with 9 bases in between. The CDR3 sequence is 13 residues long. CDR1 SGHDT and CDR2 YYEEEE come from the germline V gene. The CDR3 sequence is CASRPGPQETQYF. The CDR3 DNA sequence: TGTGCCAGCAGGCCGGGGCCCCAAGAGACCCAGTACTTC.

This chain connects TRBV7-3 to TRBJ2-5; D might be TRBD2 (5 bases). There are 14 residues in the CDR3. The germline CDR1 and CDR2 sequences are SGHTA and FQGTGA. Trimming removed 2 bases at V and 2 bases at J, with 9 bases between. The CDR3 DNA is TGTGCCAGCAGCTTAGACGGGGTTCAAGAGACCCAGTACTTC. This encodes CASSLDGVQETQYF. Together with reference TRBV7-3 and TRBJ2-5, the CDR3 gives the full variable domain: GAGVSQTPSNKVTEKGKYVELRCDPISGHTALYWYRQSLGQGPEFLIYFQGTGAADDSGLPNDRFFAVRPEGSVSTLKIQRTERGDSAVYLCASSLDGVQETQYFGPGTRLLVL.

J is TRBJ2-2 and V is TRBV5-3; 9 nucleotides agree with TRBD1. TRBV5-3 is designated an ORF whose function remains uncertain. V lost 4 bases to trimming and J lost 3 bases; unmatched junction nucleotides: 10. CDR3 size: 17 residues. Here the CDR3 DNA reads TGTGCCAGAAGCCTATTAGAGGACAGGGGCTACACCGGGGAGCTGTTTTTT. It yields the protein CARSLLEDRGYTGELFF.

V usage is TRBV19 and J usage is TRBJ1-5; a possible D gene is TRBD1 (5 bases). The CDR3 has 13 residues. The V end was cut by 6 bases, the J end by 0 bases, with 6 bases between. Germline lookup yields CDR1 LNHDA and CDR2 SQIVND (reference sequence). The DNA of the CDR3 is TGTGCCAGTAGAGACAGTAGCAATCAGCCCCAGCATTTT. Amino acids: CASRDSSNQPQHF.

The gene calls are TRBV6-5 and TRBJ2-7, with a possible D match to TRBD2 (5 bases). CDR1 and CDR2 from the germline V gene are MNHEY and SVGAGI. This CDR3 comprises 15 residues. Between the trimmed V and J ends, which lost 0 bases and 2 bases, there was a span of 11 bases. The CDR3 region has the DNA TGTGCCAGCAGTTACTCGAGGGTGAGCCCCTACGAGCAGTACTTC. As protein: CASSYSRVSPYEQYF.

The rearrangement links TRBV2 to TRBJ2-1; D is undetermined. V lost 3 bases, J lost 8 bases, and 11 bases lay in between. There are 13 residues in the CDR3. CDR1 is SNHLY and CDR2 is FYNNEI in the germline V gene. The CDR3 is CASSEGMGDEQFF. DNA of the CDR3: TGTGCCAGCAGTGAGGGGATGGGCGATGAGCAGTTCTTC.

V usage is TRBV5-4 and J usage is TRBJ1-2, with unresolved D. V lost 1 base and J lost 0, with 4 bases in between. This CDR3 region has 13 residues. The germline gives CDR1 SGHNT, CDR2 YYREEE (reference sequence). CDR3 loop: CASSLRANYGYTF. CDR3 sequence (DNA): TGTGCCAGCAGCTTGCGGGCTAACTATGGCTACACCTTC.

V is TRBV6-1 and J is TRBJ2-7; D gene uncertain. The CDR3 is 17 residues long. Between the trimmed V and J ends, which lost 3 bases and 1 base, there was a span of 19 bases. Germline V gives CDR1 MNHNS, CDR2 SASEGT. CDR3 coding DNA: TGTGCCAGCAGTGATCTGGTTCAGGCTGCCAATTCCTACGAGCAGTACTTC. It is translated as CASSDLVQAANSYEQYF.

The chain joins TRBV9 to TRBJ2-7; 7 nucleotides match TRBD2. The V gene end was trimmed by 4 bases and the J gene end by 0 bases; junction bases not matched to a gene: 13. The CDR3 totals 17 residues. Per the germline V gene, CDR1 is SGDLS and CDR2 is YYNGEE. The DNA for the CDR3 is TGTGCCAGCAGCCCGCGACTAGCAGAGGGGAGCTCCTACGAGCAGTACTTC. The encoded protein is CASSPRLAEGSSYEQYF.